These 21 T cell receptor beta chains were sequenced from one sample in a study of regulatory T cells in long-lasting Graves disease. The time point: persistent/refractory GD, antithyroid drugs over 5 years with positive TRAb. There was RNA extracted from PBMCs, and the TCR library was made from it. To make TCR beta libraries, researchers used iRepertoire HTBI primers and Arm-PCR of CDR3 regions. One entry per CDR3 protein results from TCRdb running MiXCR on the multiplex PCR reads. Among 400,000 to 600,000 distinct CDR3 sequences, 20% to 25% were seen once, and the ten largest hold roughly 7.1%. This specimen was peripheral blood mononuclear cells (PBMCs), taken when the disease was refractory, from a patient treated with antithyroid drugs. The receptors were gathered from a female donor with Graves disease.

This clonotype was recorded many times. V gene TRBV12-3 or TRBV12-4 combines with J gene TRBJ1-2; tentatively, D is TRBD1 (5 bases). V lost 5 bases and J 5 bases, leaving 12 bases between the germline ends. This CDR3 has 13 amino acids. The CDR3: CASSLLQGYGYTF. The DNA for the CDR3 is TGTGCCAGCAGTCTGCTGCAGGGTTATGGCTACACCTTC.

The chain carries TRBV28 and TRBJ2-3; D gene unclear. The ends were cut back, 1 base at V and 4 bases at J, with 9 bases in the middle. Germline-derived CDR1 and CDR2 are MDHEN and SYDVKM. The CDR3 runs to 14 residues. The CDR3 DNA sequence: TGTGCCAGCAGTTTATTCCCGAACCCAGATACGCAGTATTTT. Translating it yields CASSLFPNPDTQYF.

This clonotype was seen only a few times. The chain joins TRBV7-9 to TRBJ1-1; D ambiguous. Germline CDR1 SEHNR, CDR2 FQNEAQ (reference sequence). The length of the CDR3 is 13 residues. Trimming left V 4 bases short and J 5 bases short, with 11 bases between. The CDR3, as DNA: TGTGCCAGCAGCTCCCCCCCCGGAACTGAAGCTTTCTTT. It translates to CASSSPPGTEAFF.

Many counts were recorded for this clonotype. The rearrangement joins TRBV7-3 to TRBJ1-5; TRBD1 is a possible D gene (5 bases). Germline-derived CDR1 and CDR2 are SGHTA and FQGTGA. CDR3 length equals 13 residues. Trimming shortened V by 6 bases and J by 4 bases, and 10 bases separated the two germline ends. The DNA for the CDR3 is TGTGCCAGCAGAAGGGACCTGAATCAGCCCCAGCATTTT. Residues: CASRRDLNQPQHF. Full variable domain (missing parts from reference TRBV7-3 and TRBJ1-5): GAGVSQTPSNKVTEKGKYVELRCDPISGHTALYWYRQSLGQGPEFLIYFQGTGAADDSGLPNDRFFAVRPEGSVSTLKIQRTERGDSAVYLCASRRDLNQPQHFGDGTRLSIL.

Details on this clonotype: It may be a read error: a sequence one base away is much more abundant. This chain connects TRBV7-2 to TRBJ2-5; TRBD1 might be the D (7 bases). With the DNA end fitting TRBJ2-7 better, the J assignment may be wrong. Germline-derived CDR1 and CDR2 are SGHTA and FQGNSA. The CDR3 extends over 14 amino acids. In nucleotides, the CDR3 is TGTGCCAGCAGCTACGGCGGGACAGCCAACGAGCAGTACTTC. Amino acids: CASSYGGTANEQYF.

The V and J genes are TRBV29-1 and TRBJ1-4, with 7 bases lining up with TRBD1. J gave up 7 bases and V 7 bases, and 3 bases lay outside the gene matches. This CDR3 has 11 amino acids. Germline CDR1 and CDR2: SQVTM and ANQGSEA. CDR3 sequence: CSANRGEKLFF. CDR3 coding DNA: TGCAGCGCGAACAGGGGTGAAAAACTGTTTTTT.

The V call is TRBV20-1, the J call TRBJ1-2; a weak D match, TRBD1 (6 bases). V lost 5 bases and J 8 bases, leaving 12 bases between the germline ends. The length of the CDR3 is 11 residues. The V gene's germline CDR1 is DFQATT and CDR2 SNEGSKA (reference sequence). The CDR3 spells CSAVQGRGYTF. The CDR3 nucleotides are TGCAGTGCTGTACAGGGTAGGGGCTACACCTTC.

As concerns this clonotype: A much bigger clone sits one base away, suggesting this may be a read error. The chain has TRBV15 and TRBJ1-2; D remains unclear. V was clipped by 3 bases and J by 8 bases, with 19 bases between them. Germline CDR1 is LNHNV and CDR2 is YYDKDF (reference sequence). The length of the CDR3 is 15 residues. The CDR3 DNA follows: TGTGCCACCAGCAGTGCCCCTCGGGCGGCGGTCGGCTACACCTTC. Amino acids: CATSSAPRAAVGYTF.

This clonotype has a count of ten or more. This chain uses TRBV7-2 with TRBJ1-4; no definite D call. The CDR3 runs 15 residues. CDR1 and CDR2 from the germline V gene are SGHTA and FQGNSA. The V and J ends lost 2 bases and 5 bases respectively, with 12 bases between them. CDR3 loop: CASSLLEPGNEKLFF. The DNA for the CDR3 is TGTGCCAGCAGCTTACTGGAACCCGGGAATGAAAAACTGTTTTTT.

This clonotype was seen a few times. A much larger clone lies one base from this, so it may be a read error. The conserved closing phenylalanine or tryptophan is absent in this CDR3, likely reflecting a read error. This chain links TRBV28 with TRBJ2-7; 9 bases are shared with TRBD2. CDR1 is MDHEN and CDR2 is SYDVKM in the germline V gene. The trim removed 6 bases at V and 3 bases at J, leaving 6 bases unmatched. The length of the CDR3 is 14 residues. Here the CDR3 reads CASSHSGRNYEQYL. CDR3 nucleotides: TGTGCCAGCAGCCACAGCGGGAGGAACTACGAGCAGTACCTC.

This chain connects TRBV5-1 to TRBJ1-6, with D uncertain. The germline V gene has CDR1 SGHRS and CDR2 YFSETQ. This CDR3 has 17 amino acids. Trimming stripped 0 bases from V and 4 bases from J, with 14 bases between. CDR3: CASSLDQDPSYNSPLHF. The CDR3 DNA reads TGCGCCAGCAGCTTGGACCAGGATCCCAGTTATAATTCACCCCTCCACTTT.

The CDR3 loop is CAAGNEKLFF. The CDR3 region has the DNA TGTGCAGCTGGCAATGAAAAACTGTTTTTT. The gene calls are TRBV10-3 and TRBJ1-4; no clear D. The CDR3 consists of 10 residues. Germline-derived CDR1 and CDR2 are ENHRY and SYGVKD.

This chain uses TRBV28 with TRBJ2-2, with 7 positions matching TRBD2. The germline gives CDR1 MDHEN, CDR2 SYDVKM. V trimming: 5 bases; J trimming: 3 bases; junction bases outside the gene matches: 9. This CDR3 spans 16 amino acids. As DNA, the CDR3 is TGTGCCAGCAGTAGAAGGGAGGGGCTATACACCGGGGAGCTGTTTTTT. Its translation: CASSRREGLYTGELFF.

For this clonotype: This may arise from a read error, as a much more abundant clone is one base away. This chain connects TRBV28 to TRBJ2-7, with D perhaps matching TRBD2 (5 bases). The CDR3 covers 14 residues. V gave up 2 bases and J gave up 6 bases, with 14 bases separating them. In germline, CDR1 is MDHEN, CDR2 SYDVKM. CDR3 sequence reads: CASSLSSVRSEQYF. The CDR3 nucleotides are TGTGCCAGCAGTTTAAGTAGCGTGAGGAGCGAGCAGTACTTC.

V is TRBV14 and J is TRBJ2-7, with D unresolved. The CDR3 spans 16 residues. Per germline, CDR1 SGHDN and CDR2 FVKESK. V lost 0 bases and J lost 2, with 14 bases in between. The CDR3 bases are TGTGCCAGCAGCCAAGATGTGGAGACGCCGGCCTACGAGCAGTACTTC. It is translated as CASSQDVETPAYEQYF.

This CDR3 reads CASSLIAGGTYNEQFF. The CDR3, as DNA: TGTGCCAGTAGTTTGATAGCGGGGGGGACTTACAATGAGCAGTTCTTC. The V gene is TRBV19, the J gene TRBJ2-1, with 11 positions matching TRBD2. The V gene's germline CDR1 is LNHDA and CDR2 SQIVND (reference sequence). V lost 5 bases to trimming and J lost 4 bases; unmatched junction nucleotides: 7. The CDR3 length is 16 residues.

This clonotype was counted a few times. This rearrangement joins TRBV30 to TRBJ1-1; no clear D gene. CDR1 and CDR2 (germline): GTSNPN, SVGIG (reference sequence). The CDR3 has 12 residues. Trimming removed 5 bases from V and 1 base from J, with 8 bases in between. CDR3 residues: CAWSMGNTEAFF. The CDR3 DNA is TGTGCCTGGTCGATGGGGAACACTGAAGCTTTCTTT.

This clonotype occurred a few times. The V and J genes are TRBV12-3 or TRBV12-4 and TRBJ2-3; D ambiguous. Trimming removed 4 bases at V and 2 bases at J, with 7 bases between. This CDR3 has 13 residues. The CDR3 DNA reads as TGTGCCAGCAGTTCCTACTCCACAGATACGCAGTATTTT. Translated, it gives CASSSYSTDTQYF.

The V call is TRBV20-1, the J call TRBJ2-2; 10 nucleotides agree with TRBD2. The germline V gene has CDR1 DFQATT and CDR2 SNEGSKA (reference sequence). V was pared by 5 bases and J by 2 bases, with 5 bases of the junction left unmatched. The length of the CDR3 is 15 residues. CDR3 loop: CSALLAGDNTGELFF. DNA of the CDR3: TGCAGTGCTCTGCTAGCGGGAGATAACACCGGGGAGCTGTTTTTT.

This clonotype appeared a single time. The chain couples TRBV12-3 or TRBV12-4 to TRBJ1-1; 7 positions agree with TRBD1. The J segment lost 0 bases and the V segment lost 1 base, leaving 5 bases of the junction unmatched. CDR3 length equals 16 residues. The CDR3 DNA is TGTGCCAGCAGTTTAGTCCCACAGGGGTTGAACACTGAAGCTTTCTTT. It yields the protein CASSLVPQGLNTEAFF.

The chain combines TRBV19 with TRBJ2-2; D might be TRBD1 (6 bases). In germline, CDR1 is LNHDA, CDR2 SQIVND (reference sequence). The CDR3 totals 12 residues. V lost 7 bases and J lost 6, with 9 bases in between. The CDR3 DNA sequence: TGTGCCAGTAAGGGGGTAGCCGGGGAGCTGTTTTTT. Translated: CASKGVAGELFF.